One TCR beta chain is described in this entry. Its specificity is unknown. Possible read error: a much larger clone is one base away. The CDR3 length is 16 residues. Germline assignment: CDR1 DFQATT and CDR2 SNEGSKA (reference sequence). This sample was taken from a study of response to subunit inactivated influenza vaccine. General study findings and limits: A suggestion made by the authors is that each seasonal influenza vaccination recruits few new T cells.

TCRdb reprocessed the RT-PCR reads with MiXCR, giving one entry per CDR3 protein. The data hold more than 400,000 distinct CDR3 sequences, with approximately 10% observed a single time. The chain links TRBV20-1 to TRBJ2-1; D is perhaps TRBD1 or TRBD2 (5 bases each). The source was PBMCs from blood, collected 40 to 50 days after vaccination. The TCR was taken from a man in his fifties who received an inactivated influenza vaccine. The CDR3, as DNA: TGCAGTGCTAGAAAGGGGACGTGGAGCTCCTACACTGAGCAGTTCTTC. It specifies CSARKGTWSSYTEQFF.